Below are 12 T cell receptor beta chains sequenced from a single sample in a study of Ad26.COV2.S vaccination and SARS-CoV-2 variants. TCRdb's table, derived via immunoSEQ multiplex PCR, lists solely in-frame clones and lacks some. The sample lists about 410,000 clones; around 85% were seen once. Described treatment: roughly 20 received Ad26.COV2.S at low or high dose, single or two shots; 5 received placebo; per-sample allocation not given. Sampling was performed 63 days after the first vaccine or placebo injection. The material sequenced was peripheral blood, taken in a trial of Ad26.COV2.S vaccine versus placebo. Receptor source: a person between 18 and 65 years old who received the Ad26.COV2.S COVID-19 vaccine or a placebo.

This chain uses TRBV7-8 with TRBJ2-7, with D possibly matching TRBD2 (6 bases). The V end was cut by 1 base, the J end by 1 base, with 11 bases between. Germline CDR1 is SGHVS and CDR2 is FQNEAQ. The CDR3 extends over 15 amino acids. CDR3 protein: CASSLERGLSYEQYF. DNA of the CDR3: TGTGCCAGCAGCTTAGAGAGGGGACTGTCCTACGAGCAGTACTTC.

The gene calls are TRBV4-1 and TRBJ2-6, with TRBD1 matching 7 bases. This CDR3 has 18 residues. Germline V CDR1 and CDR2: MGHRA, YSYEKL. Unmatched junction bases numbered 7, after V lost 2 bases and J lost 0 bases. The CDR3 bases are TGCGCCAGCAGCCAAACTGACAGGGCCCACTCTGGGGCCAACGTCCTGACTTTC. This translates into CASSQTDRAHSGANVLTF.

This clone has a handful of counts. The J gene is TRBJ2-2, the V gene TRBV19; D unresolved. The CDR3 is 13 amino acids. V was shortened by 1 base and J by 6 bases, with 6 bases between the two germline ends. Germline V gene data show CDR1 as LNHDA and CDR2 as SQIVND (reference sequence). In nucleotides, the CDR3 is TGTGCCAGTAGTATAGGGGCCGCCGGGGAGCTGTTTTTT. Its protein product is CASSIGAAGELFF. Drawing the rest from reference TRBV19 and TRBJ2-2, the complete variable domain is DGGITQSPKYLFRKEGQNVTLSCEQNLNHDAMYWYRQDPGQGLRLIYYSQIVNDFQKGDIAEGYSVSREKKESFPLTVTSAQKNPTAFYLCASSIGAAGELFFGEGSRLTVL.

CDR3 amino acids: CASSARTSGTYQNIQYF. The CDR3 bases are TGTGCCAGTAGTGCGAGGACTAGCGGAACCTACCAAAACATTCAGTACTTC. The chain employs TRBV19 and TRBJ2-4, with TRBD2 matching 10 bases. Germline V CDR1 and CDR2: LNHDA, SQIVND (reference sequence). There are 17 residues in the CDR3. J lost 5 bases, V lost 5 bases, and 12 bases had no gene match.

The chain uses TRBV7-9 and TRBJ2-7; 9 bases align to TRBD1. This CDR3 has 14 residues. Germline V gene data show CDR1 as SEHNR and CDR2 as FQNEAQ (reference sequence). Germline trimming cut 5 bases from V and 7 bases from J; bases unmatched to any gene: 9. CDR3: CASSIQGAREEQYF. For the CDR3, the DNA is TGTGCCAGCAGCATACAGGGGGCGCGTGAAGAGCAGTACTTC.

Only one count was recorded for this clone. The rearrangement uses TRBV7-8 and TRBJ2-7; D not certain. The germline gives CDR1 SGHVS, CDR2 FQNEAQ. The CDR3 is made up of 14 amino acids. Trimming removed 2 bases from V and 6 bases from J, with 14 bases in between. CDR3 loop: CASSLNLPPLEQYF. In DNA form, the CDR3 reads TGTGCCAGCAGCTTAAACCTGCCCCCCCTCGAGCAGTACTTC. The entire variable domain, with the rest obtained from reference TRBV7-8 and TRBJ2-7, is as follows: GAGVSQSPRYKVAKRGQDVALRCDPISGHVSLFWYQQALGQGPEFLTYFQNEAQLDKSGLPSDRFFAERPEGSVSTLKIQRTQQEDSAVYLCASSLNLPPLEQYFGPGTRLTVT.

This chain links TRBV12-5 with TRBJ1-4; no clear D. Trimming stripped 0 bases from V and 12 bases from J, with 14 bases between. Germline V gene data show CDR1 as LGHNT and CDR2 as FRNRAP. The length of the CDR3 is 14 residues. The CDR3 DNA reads TGTGCTAGTGGTTTGGTAGAAAACAAAGTCGAACTGTTTTTT. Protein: CASGLVENKVELFF.

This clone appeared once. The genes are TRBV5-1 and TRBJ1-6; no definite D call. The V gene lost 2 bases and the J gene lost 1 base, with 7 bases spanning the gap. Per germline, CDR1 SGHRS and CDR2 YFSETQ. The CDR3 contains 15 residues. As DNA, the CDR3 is TGCGCCAGCAGCTTCTCGGATTCCTATAATTCACCCCTCCACTTT. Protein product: CASSFSDSYNSPLHF.

In nucleotides, the CDR3 is TGTGCCAGCAGCTCGGCCTTTACGGGGAGCGGGGATGAGCAGTTCTTC. It is translated as CASSSAFTGSGDEQFF. This rearrangement joins TRBV11-3 to TRBJ2-1; TRBD2 aligns across 7 bases. The CDR3 consists of 16 residues. V shed 4 bases, J shed 8 bases, and the junction held 14 bases outside the gene matches. Germline CDR1 and CDR2: SGHNT and YENEEA.

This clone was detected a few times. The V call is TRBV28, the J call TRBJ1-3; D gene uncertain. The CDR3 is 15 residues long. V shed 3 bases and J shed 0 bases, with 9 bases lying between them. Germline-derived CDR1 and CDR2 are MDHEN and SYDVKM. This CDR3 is CASSLFSSSGNTIYF. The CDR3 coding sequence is TGTGCCAGCAGTTTGTTTTCGAGCTCTGGAAACACCATATATTTT.

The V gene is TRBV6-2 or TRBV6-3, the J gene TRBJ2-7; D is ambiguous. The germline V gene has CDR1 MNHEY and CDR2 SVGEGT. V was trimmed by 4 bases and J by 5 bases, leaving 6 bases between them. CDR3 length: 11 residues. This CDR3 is CASSFFNEQYF. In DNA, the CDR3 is TGTGCCAGCAGTTTTTTCAACGAGCAGTACTTC.

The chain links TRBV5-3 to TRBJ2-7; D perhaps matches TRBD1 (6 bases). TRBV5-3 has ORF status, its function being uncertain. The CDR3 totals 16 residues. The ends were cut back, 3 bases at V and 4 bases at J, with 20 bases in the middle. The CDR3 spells CARSCPNPGHPYEQYF. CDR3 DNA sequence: TGTGCCAGAAGCTGTCCCAATCCGGGACATCCTTACGAGCAGTACTTC.